Listed below are T cell receptor beta chains from one sample, sequenced in a study of OX40 agonist ivuxolimab in advanced cancers. Here immunoSEQ multiplex PCR was the method, and the copy in TCRdb shows in-frame clones only, minus some. The sample lists 65,000 to 100,000 clones; more than 85% were seen once. This specimen consisted of CD4+ or CD8+ T cells sorted from blood, obtained in a trial of the OX40 agonist ivuxolimab. The receptors shown here come from an adult with an advanced solid tumor such as melanoma, head and neck, liver or kidney cancer. CDR3s include the opening cysteine and the closing phenylalanine or tryptophan. Fields, in order: CDR3 length, D gene, clone size, J gene, V gene, CDR3 protein, CDR3 DNA. A D gene is named only where the DNA matches it firmly. Size values are once, few and many counts, or a class for expanded clones, and some rows have none.

length: 17; D: NA; size: NA; J: TRBJ2-1; V: TRBV11-2; CDR3: CASSLESGAGGHNEQFF; DNA: TGTGCCAGCAGCTTAGAAAGTGGGGCCGGGGGGCACAATGAGCAGTTCTTC
length: 12; D: NA; size: NA; J: TRBJ2-1; V: TRBV30; CDR3: CAWSASGDEQFF; DNA: TGTGCCTGGAGTGCCTCTGGGGATGAGCAGTTCTTC
length: 11; D: NA; size: NA; J: TRBJ2-5; V: TRBV28; CDR3: CASSKKETQYF; DNA: TGTGCCAGCAGTAAGAAAGAGACCCAGTACTTC
length: 17; D: NA; size: NA; J: TRBJ2-1; V: TRBV5-1; CDR3: CASSLEAVQRNYNEQFF; DNA: TGCGCCAGCAGCTTGGAGGCGGTACAGAGGAATTACAATGAGCAGTTCTTC
length: 15; D: TRBD2; size: once; J: TRBJ2-7; V: TRBV6-5; CDR3: CASRPGTSGFYEQYF; DNA: TGTGCCAGCAGACCCGGGACTAGCGGTTTTTACGAGCAGTACTTC
length: 14; D: NA; size: NA; J: TRBJ2-5; V: TRBV28; CDR3: CASSSPWRQETQYF; DNA: TGTGCCAGCAGCTCCCCCTGGCGTCAAGAGACCCAGTACTTC
length: 15; D: TRBD1; size: NA; J: TRBJ1-3; V: TRBV5-6; CDR3: CASSVGDRAGNTIYF; DNA: TGTGCCAGCAGCGTCGGGGACAGGGCAGGAAACACCATATATTTT
length: 14; D: NA; size: NA; J: TRBJ2-7; V: TRBV6-6; CDR3: CASSYGGGSYEQYF; DNA: TGTGCCAGCAGTTACGGGGGCGGCTCCTACGAGCAGTACTTC
length: 15; D: NA; size: NA; J: TRBJ2-5; V: TRBV27; CDR3: CASSLYPRPQETQYF; DNA: TGTGCCAGCAGTTTATATCCCCGCCCCCAAGAGACCCAGTACTTC
length: 13; D: TRBD1; size: NA; J: TRBJ2-3; V: TRBV6-1; CDR3: CASSPDRADTQYF; DNA: TGTGCCAGCAGTCCCGACAGGGCAGATACGCAGTATTTT
length: 15; D: NA; size: NA; J: TRBJ2-2; V: TRBV2; CDR3: CASTYQGTNTGELFF; DNA: TGTGCCAGCACCTATCAGGGTACGAACACCGGGGAGCTGTTTTTT
length: 15; D: TRBD1; size: NA; J: TRBJ1-2; V: TRBV30; CDR3: CAWRAPGQGFGGYTF; DNA: TGTGCCTGGAGGGCTCCGGGACAGGGATTTGGGGGCTACACCTTC
length: 12; D: NA; size: once; J: TRBJ2-2; V: TRBV19; CDR3: CASSIDWGELFF; DNA: TGTGCCAGTAGTATAGACTGGGGGGAGCTGTTTTTT
length: 14; D: NA; size: NA; J: TRBJ2-7; V: TRBV7-2; CDR3: CASSLESTSYEQYF; DNA: TGTGCCAGCAGCTTAGAATCGACTTCCTACGAGCAGTACTTC
length: 13; D: NA; size: NA; J: TRBJ1-2; V: TRBV6-6; CDR3: CASTVSGAYGYTF; DNA: TGTGCCAGCACGGTATCGGGGGCCTATGGCTACACCTTC
length: 21; D: TRBD2; size: NA; J: TRBJ2-2; V: TRBV5-1; CDR3: CASSWARRASGRAIDTGELFF; DNA: TGCGCCAGCAGCTGGGCGAGGAGGGCTAGCGGGAGGGCGATCGACACCGGGGAGCTGTTTTTT
length: 13; D: TRBD1; size: NA; J: TRBJ1-4; V: TRBV2; CDR3: CASKGQGGEKLFF; DNA: TGTGCCAGCAAGGGACAGGGCGGGGAAAAACTGTTTTTT
length: 14; D: NA; size: NA; J: TRBJ1-5; V: TRBV19; CDR3: CASSTAPFNQPQHF; DNA: TGTGCCAGTAGCACAGCCCCCTTCAATCAGCCCCAGCATTTT
length: 12; D: NA; size: NA; J: TRBJ1-1; V: TRBV19; CDR3: CASSTWGTEAFF; DNA: TGTGCCAGTAGTACTTGGGGCACTGAAGCTTTCTTT
length: 12; D: TRBD1; size: NA; J: TRBJ2-1; V: TRBV30; CDR3: CAWRDRGNEQFF; DNA: TGTGCCTGGAGAGACAGGGGCAATGAGCAGTTCTTC
length: 13; D: NA; size: NA; J: TRBJ1-1; V: TRBV6-5; CDR3: CASSGTVNTEAFF; DNA: TGTGCCAGCAGTGGGACGGTGAACACTGAAGCTTTCTTT
length: 13; D: NA; size: NA; J: TRBJ2-3; V: TRBV6-5; CDR3: CASSTPGLPRTYF; DNA: TGTGCCAGCAGTACACCGGGACTCCCGAGAACGTATTTT
length: 12; D: NA; size: NA; J: TRBJ1-5; V: TRBV27; CDR3: CASSLQGGPQHF; DNA: TGTGCCAGCAGTCTACAGGGTGGGCCCCAGCATTTT
length: 11; D: NA; size: NA; J: TRBJ1-2; V: TRBV20-1; CDR3: CSASRDGGYTF; DNA: TGCAGCGCCAGCCGGGACGGGGGCTACACCTTC
length: 14; D: NA; size: NA; J: TRBJ2-7; V: TRBV11-2; CDR3: CASTRGGFRYEQYF; DNA: TGTGCCAGCACCCGAGGGGGATTCCGATACGAGCAGTACTTC
length: 14; D: NA; size: NA; J: TRBJ1-3; V: TRBV9; CDR3: CASSVGEVGNTIYF; DNA: TGTGCCAGCAGCGTAGGCGAGGTAGGAAACACCATATATTTT
length: 13; D: NA; size: NA; J: TRBJ2-3; V: TRBV19; CDR3: CASSIYGSDTQYF; DNA: TGTGCCAGTAGTATATACGGTTCAGATACGCAGTATTTT
length: 13; D: NA; size: few; J: TRBJ2-7; V: TRBV6-1; CDR3: CASTERQTYEQYF; DNA: TGTGCCAGCACTGAAAGACAGACCTACGAGCAGTACTTC
length: 13; D: TRBD1; size: NA; J: TRBJ2-7; V: TRBV6-1; CDR3: CASSHGQGVEQYF; DNA: TGTGCCAGCAGTCACGGACAGGGGGTCGAGCAGTACTTC
length: 14; D: TRBD2; size: NA; J: TRBJ2-1; V: TRBV11-3; CDR3: CASSFGLAGNEQFF; DNA: TGTGCCAGCAGCTTTGGACTAGCGGGCAATGAGCAGTTCTTC
length: 14; D: NA; size: NA; J: TRBJ1-2; V: TRBV7-2; CDR3: CASSSLQGLYGYTF; DNA: TGTGCCAGCAGCTCGCTTCAGGGTCTCTATGGCTACACCTTC
length: 15; D: NA; size: NA; J: TRBJ1-4; V: TRBV7-8; CDR3: CASSLAHSLDEKLFF; DNA: TGTGCCAGCAGCTTAGCGCATTCCCTCGATGAAAAACTGTTTTTT
length: 16; D: NA; size: NA; J: TRBJ2-2; V: TRBV30; CDR3: CAWSVSEGAPAGELFF; DNA: TGTGCCTGGAGTGTATCGGAGGGGGCACCCGCCGGGGAGCTGTTTTTT
length: 13; D: NA; size: NA; J: TRBJ2-6; V: TRBV7-8; CDR3: CASSFAGANVLTF; DNA: TGTGCCAGCAGCTTCGCCGGGGCCAACGTCCTGACTTTC
length: 17; D: TRBD2; size: NA; J: TRBJ2-3; V: TRBV9; CDR3: CASSVEASGRAADTQYF; DNA: TGTGCCAGCAGCGTAGAGGCTAGCGGGAGGGCCGCAGATACGCAGTATTTT
length: 17; D: TRBD2; size: NA; J: TRBJ2-1; V: TRBV27; CDR3: CASSSPSGKQGYNEQFF; DNA: TGTGCCAGCAGTTCCCCTAGCGGGAAGCAAGGCTACAATGAGCAGTTCTTC
length: 15; D: TRBD1; size: NA; J: TRBJ1-1; V: TRBV19; CDR3: CASSRARGRITEAFF; DNA: TGTGCCAGTAGTAGGGCGAGGGGGCGGATCACTGAAGCTTTCTTT
length: 16; D: NA; size: NA; J: TRBJ2-2; V: TRBV28; CDR3: CASSWGHLTNTGELFF; DNA: TGTGCCAGCAGTTGGGGACATCTTACGAACACCGGGGAGCTGTTTTTT
length: 14; D: NA; size: NA; J: TRBJ1-4; V: TRBV6-6; CDR3: CASRGGMNNEKLFF; DNA: TGTGCCAGCCGAGGGGGGATGAATAATGAAAAACTGTTTTTT
length: 16; D: NA; size: NA; J: TRBJ1-3; V: TRBV30; CDR3: CAWSGGTFQRRNTIYF; DNA: TGTGCCTGGAGTGGTGGGACCTTCCAGAGAAGAAACACCATATATTTT
length: 17; D: TRBD2; size: NA; J: TRBJ2-1; V: TRBV27; CDR3: CASSSRRTSGRGNEQFF; DNA: TGTGCCAGCAGTTCCCGCCGGACTAGCGGGAGAGGGAATGAGCAGTTCTTC
length: 17; D: TRBD2; size: NA; J: TRBJ2-3; V: TRBV13; CDR3: CASSSRTSGASTDTQYF; DNA: TGTGCCAGCAGCTCCCGGACTAGCGGCGCTAGCACAGATACGCAGTATTTT
length: 14; D: NA; size: NA; J: TRBJ1-5; V: TRBV6-4; CDR3: CASIVGQFNQPQHF; DNA: TGTGCCAGTATAGTTGGCCAGTTCAACCAGCCCCAGCATTTT
length: 14; D: NA; size: NA; J: TRBJ1-5; V: TRBV28; CDR3: CASSLLVGNQPQHF; DNA: TGTGCCAGCAGTTTATTAGTAGGGAATCAGCCCCAGCATTTT
length: 15; D: TRBD2; size: NA; J: TRBJ2-3; V: TRBV7-2; CDR3: CASSNGLDWTDTQYF; DNA: TGTGCCAGCAGCAACGGACTAGATTGGACAGATACGCAGTATTTT
length: 12; D: NA; size: few; J: TRBJ2-2; V: TRBV18; CDR3: CASSPKDGELFF; DNA: TGTGCCAGCTCACCAAAAGACGGGGAGCTGTTTTTT
length: 17; D: TRBD2; size: NA; J: TRBJ2-1; V: TRBV19; CDR3: CASSLKTTSIRGNEQFF; DNA: TGTGCCAGTAGTCTGAAGACGACTAGCATTAGAGGGAATGAGCAGTTCTTC
length: 12; D: NA; size: NA; J: TRBJ2-4; V: TRBV11-2; CDR3: CASSLAGLVQYF; DNA: TGTGCCAGCAGCTTAGCTGGGTTGGTCCAGTACTTC
length: 16; D: NA; size: NA; J: TRBJ2-6; V: TRBV5-4; CDR3: CASSEGGVIGANVLTF; DNA: TGTGCCAGCAGCGAAGGAGGTGTTATTGGGGCCAACGTCCTGACTTTC
length: 15; D: TRBD2; size: NA; J: TRBJ2-1; V: TRBV15; CDR3: CATSGERGGPKGLFF; DNA: TGTGCCACCAGCGGAGAACGGGGGGGGCCAAAGGGATTGTTCTTC